The 15 T cell receptor beta chains below all came from one sample that was sequenced in a study of blood T cell repertoires in COVID-19. Clones were read by immunoSEQ multiplex PCR, and TCRdb kept only the in-frame ones, dropping some. The sample lists 85,000 to 90,000 clones, about 82% occurring once. Sequenced sample: peripheral blood. Receptors originate from a human donor in a cohort sampled during active COVID-19.

This clone was found a few times. This chain uses TRBV7-8 with TRBJ2-5, with TRBD1 matching over 7 bases. The V segment lost 3 bases and the J segment 4 bases; nucleotides outside the gene matches: 2. Germline V gene data show CDR1 as SGHVS and CDR2 as FQNEAQ. This CDR3 contains 13 residues. CDR3 in DNA: TGTGCCAGCAGCTTTAACAGGGGAGAGACCCAGTACTTC. Residues: CASSFNRGETQYF.

The chain has TRBV7-9 and TRBJ1-5, with 9 nucleotides matching TRBD1. CDR3 length equals 16 residues. Trimming removed 6 bases from V and 5 bases from J; junction bases left unmatched: 11. Germline values: CDR1 SEHNR, CDR2 FQNEAQ (reference sequence). The CDR3 sequence: CASSSTKDRGDQPQHF. DNA of the CDR3: TGTGCCAGCAGTTCTACTAAAGACAGGGGGGATCAGCCCCAGCATTTT.

J is TRBJ2-5 and V is TRBV7-3, with 8 positions matching TRBD1. Germline-derived CDR1 and CDR2 are SGHTA and FQGTGA. The CDR3 runs 13 residues. V gave up 5 bases and J gave up 4 bases; unmatched junction bases: 3. CDR3 in DNA: TGTGCCAGCAGCCTCAGGGGGCGAGAGACCCAGTACTTC. Translated: CASSLRGRETQYF.

This clone was seen once. V and J are TRBV3-1 (or the pseudogene TRBV3-2) and TRBJ1-2; no definite D call. The CDR3 runs to 16 residues. Per the germline V gene, CDR1 is LGHDT and CDR2 is YNNKEL (reference sequence). The V gene lost 0 bases and the J gene lost 4 bases, with 15 bases spanning the gap. CDR3 bases: TGTGCCAGCAGCCAAGACAGGCCCGGCCGATCCTATGGCTACACCTTC. Its translation is CASSQDRPGRSYGYTF.

The CDR3 loop is CASRGTPGANSPLHF. The CDR3 nucleotides read TGTGCCAGCAGAGGAACACCAGGGGCTAATTCACCCCTCCACTTT. The rearrangement links TRBV2 to TRBJ1-6; tentative D call: TRBD1 (6 bases). Trimming stripped 6 bases from V and 6 bases from J, with 15 bases between. This CDR3 spans 15 amino acids. Germline values: CDR1 SNHLY, CDR2 FYNNEI.

The chain has TRBV7-8 and TRBJ2-7, with 9 bases identical to TRBD2. CDR1 and CDR2 from the germline V gene are SGHVS and FQNEAQ. V lost 1 base, J lost 7 bases, and 8 bases stayed unmatched. CDR3 size: 15 residues. CDR3 residues: CASSLVLSGSGEQYF. CDR3 nucleotides: TGTGCCAGCAGCTTAGTCCTTAGCGGGAGTGGTGAGCAGTACTTC.

The J gene is TRBJ2-3, the V gene TRBV2, with 10 bases lining up with TRBD2. V lost 10 bases, J lost 4 bases, and 8 bases stayed unmatched. The CDR3 runs to 14 residues. Germline V gene sequence: CDR1 SNHLY, CDR2 FYNNEI. CDR3 sequence: CANRLAGSADTQYF. Here the CDR3 DNA reads TGTGCCAACAGACTAGCGGGTAGCGCAGATACGCAGTATTTT.

The chain couples TRBV5-4 to TRBJ2-2, with a weak D call TRBD1 (5 bases). Trimming cost V 4 bases and J 3 bases, with 13 bases left between them. The CDR3 is 15 residues long. CDR1 and CDR2 (germline): SGHNT, YYREEE (reference sequence). CDR3 sequence reads: CASSLGQADTGELFF. The CDR3, as DNA: TGTGCCAGCAGCCTAGGACAAGCCGACACCGGGGAGCTGTTTTTT.

The chain links TRBV9 to TRBJ2-5, with D maybe TRBD2 (6 bases). The CDR3 has 15 amino acids. Trimming pared 4 bases from V and 5 bases from J, leaving 18 bases between. Germline loops: CDR1 SGDLS, CDR2 YYNGEE. The CDR3 here is CASSPGDLSWETQYF. The CDR3 DNA reads as TGTGCCAGCAGCCCGGGGGACCTTTCATGGGAGACCCAGTACTTC.

The chain combines TRBV28 with TRBJ1-3; 9 nucleotides agree with TRBD1. Germline loops: CDR1 MDHEN, CDR2 SYDVKM. V was pared by 6 bases and J by 4 bases, with 7 bases of the junction left unmatched. The CDR3 loop spans 15 amino acids. CDR3 in DNA: TGTGCCAGCAGACCAGGGACAGGGTGGGGAAACACCATATATTTT. Protein: CASRPGTGWGNTIYF.

V and J are TRBV16 and TRBJ1-2; no firm D call. Trimming removed 0 bases from V and 2 bases from J, with 7 bases in between. The CDR3 runs 14 residues. Germline V gene sequence: CDR1 KGHSY, CDR2 FQNENV. CDR3 protein: CASSQSGGNYGYTF. CDR3 nucleotide sequence: TGTGCCAGCAGCCAATCTGGCGGAAACTATGGCTACACCTTC.

The V call is TRBV6-6, the J call TRBJ2-5; no clear D gene. V was cut by 2 bases and J by 5 bases, with 15 bases left in between. The CDR3 extends over 15 amino acids. Looked up from germline, CDR1 is MNHNY and CDR2 is SVGAGI (reference sequence). The CDR3 loop reads CASSYPYAGQETQYF. CDR3 nucleotides: TGTGCCAGCAGTTACCCCTACGCAGGCCAGGAGACCCAGTACTTC.

This clone was counted between two and nine times. This chain uses TRBV20-1 with TRBJ1-3; tentatively, D is TRBD1 (5 bases). The germline CDR1 and CDR2 sequences are DFQATT and SNEGSKA (reference sequence). V lost 6 bases, J lost 2 bases, and 5 bases lay in between. CDR3 length equals 11 residues. DNA for the CDR3: TGCAGTGCACAGGCTGGAAACACCATATATTTT. Its translation: CSAQAGNTIYF.

In its sample, this clone was seen once. The chain links TRBV21-1 to TRBJ1-1. TRBV21-1 is reported as a pseudogene. There are 15 residues in the CDR3. Here the CDR3 reads CASSRLKTMNTEAFF. CDR3 sequence (DNA): TGTGCCAGCAGCAGACTTAAGACCATGAACACTGAAGCTTTCTTT.

V usage is TRBV12-5 and J usage is TRBJ1-1; tentatively, D is TRBD1 (5 bases). V shed 1 base and J shed 4 bases, with 10 bases lying between them. Germline V gene sequence: CDR1 LGHNT, CDR2 FRNRAP. The CDR3 totals 14 residues. The CDR3 region is CASGLEGLGTEAFF. The CDR3 DNA follows: TGTGCTAGTGGTTTGGAGGGGCTGGGCACTGAAGCTTTCTTT.